This passage covers 32 T cell receptor beta chains from one sample sequenced in a study of T-cell memory formation after mild COVID-19 listed by TCRdb under 2021. The method was 5' RACE. Instrument used: Illumina NovaSeq 6000. TCRdb's own reprocessing of the public reads used fastp at Q25 and MiXCR and kept productive beta chains. All rows with the same CDR3 protein become a single entry with the most common DNA and genes. Here the sample has 180,000 or so distinct CDR3 sequences; around 10% occur a single time. The top ten constitute about 3.8% of the sample. Sequences were obtained from PBMCs or a T cell subset sorted from them (not recorded which). The origin of the receptors is a man younger than 35 who had mild COVID-19 (a few samples of this study predate the infection). The sample titles of this study are shuffled in the database, so cell type and time point are left out; the donor was told from shared clones.

The chain couples TRBV4-3 to TRBJ1-1; the match to TRBD1 covers 9 bases. Trimming took 3 bases from V and 1 from J; bases not matched to a gene: 12. This CDR3 comprises 18 residues. The germline CDR1 and CDR2 sequences are LGHNA and YSLEER. The CDR3 region is CASSQASFPGQGNTEAFF. The CDR3 nucleotides read TGCGCCAGCAGCCAGGCCTCCTTTCCGGGACAGGGGAACACTGAAGCTTTCTTT.

This clonotype was seen a few times. The chain is built from TRBV5-1 and TRBJ1-3; D unclear. The CDR3 consists of 16 residues. Between the trimmed V and J ends, which lost 0 bases and 0 bases, there was a span of 10 bases. The germline gives CDR1 SGHRS, CDR2 YFSETQ. The DNA for the CDR3 is TGCGCCAGCAGCTTGGCCGGTGAGCCCTCTGGAAACACCATATATTTT. Its translation: CASSLAGEPSGNTIYF.

As for this clonotype: At one end, the junction sequence differs from germline, possibly due to a read error. The rearrangement uses TRBV27 and TRBJ2-3, with TRBD2 matching over 11 bases. The CDR3 is made up of 12 amino acids. Germline V gives CDR1 MNHEY, CDR2 SMNVEV (reference sequence). CDR3 DNA sequence: TGTGCCAGCAGTGTGACTAGCGGGGTTGTCGCTTTT. Residues: CASSVTSGVVAF.

This clonotype was observed a handful of times. The chain links TRBV4-2 to TRBJ1-1; TRBD1 matches 7 bases. Germline CDR1 reads LGHNA; CDR2 reads YNFKEQ. The length of the CDR3 is 14 residues. The J segment lost 6 bases and the V segment lost 1 base, leaving 5 bases of the junction unmatched. CDR3 in DNA: TGTGCCAGCAGCCAAGGACAGGGAAACGCTGAAGCTTTCTTT. It specifies CASSQGQGNAEAFF.

At least ten counts were recorded for this clonotype. The rearrangement links TRBV9 to TRBJ2-1; 8 bases map to TRBD1. Germline lookup yields CDR1 SGDLS and CDR2 YYNGEE. This CDR3 region has 16 residues. V trimming: 2 bases; J trimming: 7 bases; junction bases outside the gene matches: 11. Written as DNA, the CDR3 is TGTGCCAGCAGCGTCGACAGGGGAAACAGTCTTAATGAGCAGTTCTTC. Translating it yields CASSVDRGNSLNEQFF. The variable domain in full, completed from reference TRBV9 and TRBJ2-1, reads DSGVTQTPKHLITATGQRVTLRCSPRSGDLSVYWYQQSLDQGLQFLIQYYNGEERAKGNILERFSAQQFPDLHSELNLSSLELGDSALYFCASSVDRGNSLNEQFFGPGTRLTVL.

The chain has TRBV10-3 and TRBJ1-5; 7 bases are a match to TRBD1. This CDR3 is built from 15 residues. CDR1 and CDR2 from the germline V gene are ENHRY and SYGVKD. V lost 4 bases to trimming and J lost 1 base; unmatched junction nucleotides: 4. The CDR3 DNA follows: TGTGCCATCAGTGCGCGGGGACAGAGCAATCAGCCCCAGCATTTT. This sequence encodes CAISARGQSNQPQHF.

The gene calls are TRBV6-1 and TRBJ2-7; D not certain. V was clipped by 4 bases and J by 7 bases, with 14 bases between them. CDR3 length: 13 amino acids. CDR1 and CDR2 from the germline V gene are MNHNS and SASEGT. As DNA, the CDR3 is TGTGCCAGCAGTGTACAGCTTACGAGAGAGCAGTACGTC. Protein sequence: CASSVQLTREQYV.

This chain links TRBV30 with TRBJ2-1; perhaps TRBD2 as D (5 bases). The germline V gene encodes CDR1 GTSNPN and CDR2 SVGIG (reference sequence). This CDR3 contains 14 residues. V was clipped by 5 bases and J by 0 bases, with 11 bases between them. In nucleotides, the CDR3 is TGTGCCTGGGGTCCGGGGTTCTCCTACAATGAGCAGTTCTTC. This translates into CAWGPGFSYNEQFF.

The CDR3 sequence is CASSATRNTEAFF. The CDR3 DNA reads TGTGCCAGCAGTGCCACACGGAACACTGAAGCTTTCTTT. This sequence joins TRBV6-1 and TRBJ1-1; no clear D gene. There are 13 residues in the CDR3. Germline V gene sequence: CDR1 MNHNS, CDR2 SASEGT. Trimming pared 4 bases from V and 1 base from J, leaving 7 bases between.

The rearrangement uses TRBV20-1 and TRBJ1-4; a weak D match, TRBD1 (5 bases). Per germline, CDR1 DFQATT and CDR2 SNEGSKA (reference sequence). CDR3 length: 12 residues. Trimming shortened V by 7 bases and J by 8 bases, and 14 bases separated the two germline ends. The CDR3 spells CSEGVRMEKLFF. The CDR3 bases are TGCAGTGAAGGGGTGAGGATGGAAAAACTGTTTTTT.

V and J are TRBV7-2 and TRBJ2-4; weak D call: TRBD2 (6 bases). CDR3 size: 13 residues. Between the trimmed V and J ends, which lost 5 bases and 6 bases, there was a span of 11 bases. CDR1 and CDR2 from the germline V gene are SGHTA and FQGNSA. DNA for the CDR3: TGTGCCAGCAGCGGGACTGGGAGAAACATTCAGTACTTC. Translation: CASSGTGRNIQYF.

This clonotype was seen repeatedly, ten times or more. The chain is built from TRBV5-5 and TRBJ2-1, with D possibly TRBD2 on 5 matching bases. From germline, CDR1 is SGHKS and CDR2 YYEKEE (reference sequence). This CDR3 has 14 amino acids. Trimming removed 3 bases at V and 5 bases at J, with 12 bases between. The chain's CDR3 is CASSWVGKDNEQFF. The CDR3 DNA is TGTGCCAGCAGCTGGGTCGGGAAAGACAATGAGCAGTTCTTC.

The rearrangement links TRBV7-8 to TRBJ2-3; 11 bases are a match to TRBD2. Germline V gene lookup returns CDR1 SGHVS and CDR2 FQNEAQ. The V and J ends lost 6 bases and 0 bases, in that order; junction bases with no gene match: 8. This CDR3 contains 17 residues. CDR3 DNA sequence: TGTGCCAGCAGTCGACTAGCGGGGACCCTTAGCACAGATACGCAGTATTTT. It translates to CASSRLAGTLSTDTQYF.

This chain connects TRBV5-8 to TRBJ2-5, with 7 nucleotides matching TRBD2. V lost 7 bases and J lost 4; bases outside the gene matches: 7. Germline CDR1 SGHTS, CDR2 YDEGEE. The CDR3 has 13 residues. The CDR3 DNA follows: TGTGCCAGCCGTTGGGAGGGTACAGAGACCCAGTACTTC. Its translation: CASRWEGTETQYF. Full variable domain (rest looked up from reference TRBV5-8 and TRBJ2-5): EAGVTQSPTHLIKTRGQQATLRCSPISGHTSVYWYQQALGLGLQFLLWYDEGEERNRGNFPPRFSGRQFPNYSSELNVNALELEDSALYLCASRWEGTETQYFGPGTRLLVL.

This clonotype was seen only a few times. The chain couples TRBV7-3 to TRBJ2-2, with TRBD1 as a possible D gene (5 bases). The CDR3 sequence is 13 residues long. V lost 5 bases and J lost 5, with 9 bases in between. Per the germline V gene, CDR1 is SGHTA and CDR2 is FQGTGA. CDR3 sequence (DNA): TGTGCCAGCAGCAGGACACAAACCGGGGAGCTGTTTTTT. Protein sequence: CASSRTQTGELFF.

This chain joins TRBV7-6 and TRBJ2-3, with 8 bases fitting TRBD2. V was pared by 1 base and J by 4 bases, with 7 bases of the junction left unmatched. The CDR3 sequence is 16 residues long. Per the germline V gene, CDR1 is SGHVS and CDR2 is FNYEAQ. The CDR3 bases are TGTGCCAGCAGCTTAGTCCCGGGGGGGCACCCAGATACGCAGTATTTT. The encoded protein is CASSLVPGGHPDTQYF.

This clonotype was observed many times. The V gene is TRBV4-1, the J gene TRBJ1-5, with D tentatively TRBD1 (6 bases). The CDR3 sequence is 12 residues long. The germline gives CDR1 MGHRA, CDR2 YSYEKL. V was shortened by 1 base and J by 9 bases, with 7 bases between the two germline ends. The CDR3 region is CASSQVGGPQHF. The CDR3 bases are TGCGCCAGCAGCCAAGTAGGGGGGCCCCAGCATTTT.

This clonotype showed up just a few times. The V and J genes are TRBV9 and TRBJ2-3; 10 bases line up with TRBD2. J lost 4 bases, V lost 2 bases, and 4 bases had no gene match. Germline-derived CDR1 and CDR2 are SGDLS and YYNGEE. The CDR3 consists of 15 residues. In nucleotides, the CDR3 is TGTGCCAGCAGCGTTCTCAGCGGGGGGGCAGATACGCAGTATTTT. It specifies CASSVLSGGADTQYF.

This clonotype has only a few counts. V usage is TRBV20-1 and J usage is TRBJ1-4; D remains ambiguous. The germline gives CDR1 DFQATT, CDR2 SNEGSKA (reference sequence). Trimming removed 0 bases from V and 8 bases from J, with 16 bases in between. The CDR3 totals 15 residues. The CDR3, as DNA: TGCAGTGCTAGAGATTGGCAGGACCTTGCAGAAAAACTGTTTTTT. Protein product: CSARDWQDLAEKLFF.

The sample holds many counts of this clonotype. This chain joins TRBV7-2 and TRBJ1-5, with 10 nucleotides matching TRBD1. CDR3 length equals 15 residues. V gave up 2 bases and J gave up 6 bases; unmatched junction bases: 4. Germline V lookup: CDR1 SGHTA, CDR2 FQGNSA. The CDR3 bases are TGTGCCAGCAGCTTAAACGGACAGGGGGTTCAGCCCCAGCATTTT. This gives the protein CASSLNGQGVQPQHF.

This clonotype appeared a few times. The J gene is TRBJ2-7, the V gene TRBV20-1, with a tentative D call TRBD2 (7 bases). CDR1 and CDR2 (germline): DFQATT, SNEGSKA (reference sequence). Trimming pared 0 bases from V and 3 bases from J, leaving 15 bases between. The CDR3 sequence is 15 residues long. DNA for the CDR3: TGCAGTGCTAGAGATCCTGGCGGGGGCCTCTACGAGCAGTACTTC. This codes for CSARDPGGGLYEQYF.

This clonotype was seen at least ten times. V gene TRBV12-3 or TRBV12-4 combines with J gene TRBJ1-2, with D unclear. The CDR3 loop spans 14 amino acids. With 0 bases removed from V and 4 bases from J, the gap between germline ends came to 9 bases. CDR3 sequence (DNA): TGTGCCAGCAGTTTAGCGGAACGACCCTATGGCTACACCTTC. It codes for CASSLAERPYGYTF.

The chain couples TRBV7-2 to TRBJ1-6; D is ambiguous. V was shortened by 2 bases and J by 0 bases, with 8 bases between the two germline ends. Germline V gives CDR1 SGHTA, CDR2 FQGNSA. This CDR3 is 16 amino acids long. CDR3 amino acids: CASSLMGSSYNSPLHF. The CDR3 DNA follows: TGTGCCAGCAGCTTAATGGGGAGCTCCTATAATTCACCCCTCCACTTT.

This clonotype was seen a few times. The gene calls are TRBV12-3 or TRBV12-4 and TRBJ2-5, with TRBD2 identical over 9 bases. The CDR3 covers 15 residues. V shed 2 bases and J 5 bases; nucleotides not matched to a gene: 6. The CDR3 bases are TGTGCCAGCAGTTTATTGACTAGCGGATCTGAGACCCAGTACTTC. Translating it yields CASSLLTSGSETQYF.

This clonotype was seen repeatedly, ten times or more. The CDR3 reads CASSNRDRGDIQYF. The CDR3 DNA reads as TGTGCCAGCAGCAACCGGGACAGGGGTGACATTCAGTACTTC. The chain links TRBV3-1 to TRBJ2-4; 10 positions agree with TRBD1. In germline, CDR1 is LGHDT, CDR2 YNNKEL (reference sequence). Trimming cost V 5 bases and J 8 bases; bases outside gene matches: 6. This CDR3 is built from 14 residues.

This chain uses TRBV24-1 with TRBJ1-5; D is perhaps TRBD1 (6 bases). Trimming cost V 7 bases and J 9 bases, with 15 bases left between them. The V gene's germline CDR1 is KGHDR and CDR2 SFDVKD. CDR3 length: 13 amino acids. The chain's CDR3 is CATSRGPGLPQHF. In DNA form, the CDR3 reads TGTGCCACCAGCAGGGGTCCCGGATTGCCCCAGCATTTT.

The chain combines TRBV11-2 with TRBJ1-2; possible D gene TRBD1, 5 bases. The CDR3 sequence is 15 residues long. Looked up from germline, CDR1 is SGHAT and CDR2 is FQNNGV. The V gene lost 5 bases and the J gene lost 8 bases, with 21 bases spanning the gap. DNA for the CDR3: TGTGCCAGCAGCCCCGGGCAGGGAACCTTCATCGGCTACACCTTC. Translation gives CASSPGQGTFIGYTF.

This clonotype was counted ten times or more. This chain joins TRBV4-3 and TRBJ2-3; possible D gene TRBD2, 6 bases. The CDR3 is 15 residues long. The germline CDR1 and CDR2 sequences are LGHNA and YSLEER. The V gene lost 5 bases and the J gene lost 4 bases, with 16 bases spanning the gap. The CDR3 nucleotides are TGCGCCAGCAGCTCTCGGGGGTGGGTGTCAGATACGCAGTATTTT. It codes for CASSSRGWVSDTQYF.

The V gene is TRBV4-2, the J gene TRBJ2-5; TRBD2 aligns across 11 bases. The CDR3 covers 17 residues. The J segment lost 0 bases and the V segment lost 1 base, leaving 4 bases of the junction unmatched. Germline CDR1 reads LGHNA; CDR2 reads YNFKEQ. The DNA for the CDR3 is TGTGCCAGCAGCCAAGGTCGACTAGCGGGGAACCAAGAGACCCAGTACTTC. This encodes CASSQGRLAGNQETQYF.

This chain joins TRBV4-2 and TRBJ2-2, with D perhaps matching TRBD2 (6 bases). This CDR3 is 15 amino acids long. The germline CDR1 and CDR2 sequences are LGHNA and YNFKEQ. The V gene lost 2 bases and the J gene lost 3 bases, with 10 bases spanning the gap. DNA for the CDR3: TGTGCCAGCAGCCAAATACCTAGCGACACCGGGGAGCTGTTTTTT. This codes for CASSQIPSDTGELFF.

The table lists this clonotype with many counts. The chain links TRBV6-5 to TRBJ1-5, with no clear D. V lost 4 bases and J lost 6, with 16 bases in between. Germline values: CDR1 MNHEY, CDR2 SVGAGI. CDR3 length equals 15 residues. The CDR3 reads CASSSQSDGRQPQHF. As DNA, the CDR3 is TGTGCCAGCAGTTCCCAATCTGATGGGCGTCAGCCCCAGCATTTT.

This clonotype was recorded a few times. This chain uses TRBV23-1 with TRBJ2-7, with D possibly called TRBD1 or TRBD2 (5 bases each). TRBV23-1 is reported as an ORF; its role is uncertain. V was clipped by 7 bases and J by 0 bases, with 16 bases between them. The CDR3 has 15 amino acids. This chain's CDR3 is CASTWGRGGSYEQYV. The DNA for the CDR3 is TGCGCCAGCACTTGGGGCCGCGGAGGCTCCTACGAGCAGTACGTC.